The source of this TCR beta chain is a study of CD8 T cells in ankylosing spondylitis (dated by TCRdb to between 2016 and 2019). Background on the whole study: T cell receptor beta repertoires were profiled in healthy donors and ankylosing spondylitis patients so that disease-linked TCR variants could be found. The whole study cohort included 108 healthy donors and 25 or so ankylosing spondylitis patients. Peripheral blood samples were taken, and synovial fluid was additionally collected from ankylosing spondylitis patients. Results and caveats for the whole study, not just this receptor: In peripheral blood, the disease-linked clones were found at relatively low frequencies and had a CD8+ phenotype. Some TCR beta motif variants had previously been reported in synovial fluid and blood of reactive arthritis patients, which suggested common disease-initiation mechanisms. The disease-linked clones were reported to be significantly enriched in matched synovial fluid samples from ankylosing spondylitis patients. Blood from ankylosing spondylitis patients appeared to be characterized by a TCR beta motif composed of about eight highly homologous amino acid variants.

Sequencing was performed on an Illumina HiSeq 2500. Quantitative 5'-RACE with molecular barcodes was used to prepare TCR beta libraries. Regarding the original processing steps: A new computational method, built on a probabilistic model of VDJ rearrangement, was used to identify disease-linked TCR variants. TCRdb redid the processing of the public reads, applying fastp at Q25 and MiXCR, and retained in-frame beta chains. Records with the same CDR3 protein are collapsed into one entry carrying the most frequent genes and DNA. TCRdb's processing, not the authors' own work, is the source of the V and J calls. The sample records some 250,000 distinct CDR3 sequences, 8% to 9.5% of which are singletons. The top ten clonotypes cover about 6.8% of the sample. Trimming leaves V shorter by 8 bases and J shorter by 0 bases, with the junction holding 11 bases beyond the gene matches. CDR1 and CDR2 are drawn from the germline V gene (reference sequence): DFQATT, SNEGSKA. Measured from the cysteine to the phenylalanine, the CDR3 is 15 residues long. The only DNA kept is the CDR3, 45 bases in frame from the first base.

This clonotype was found many times. Its specific antigen is unknown. No much larger clonotype is one base removed from it; base qualities were not supplied. Sequencing was performed on blood, either unsorted or a sorted T cell fraction (not recorded which). The source of this sequence is a male donor with ankylosing spondylitis or in good health (not recorded which). The chain is made from TRBV20-1 and TRBJ2-3; TRBD2 matches 7 bases in the middle. The CDR3 in this case is CSQRSEAGSTDTQYF. The DNA sequence is TGCAGTCAACGATCGGAAGCGGGAAGCACAGATACGCAGTATTTT.